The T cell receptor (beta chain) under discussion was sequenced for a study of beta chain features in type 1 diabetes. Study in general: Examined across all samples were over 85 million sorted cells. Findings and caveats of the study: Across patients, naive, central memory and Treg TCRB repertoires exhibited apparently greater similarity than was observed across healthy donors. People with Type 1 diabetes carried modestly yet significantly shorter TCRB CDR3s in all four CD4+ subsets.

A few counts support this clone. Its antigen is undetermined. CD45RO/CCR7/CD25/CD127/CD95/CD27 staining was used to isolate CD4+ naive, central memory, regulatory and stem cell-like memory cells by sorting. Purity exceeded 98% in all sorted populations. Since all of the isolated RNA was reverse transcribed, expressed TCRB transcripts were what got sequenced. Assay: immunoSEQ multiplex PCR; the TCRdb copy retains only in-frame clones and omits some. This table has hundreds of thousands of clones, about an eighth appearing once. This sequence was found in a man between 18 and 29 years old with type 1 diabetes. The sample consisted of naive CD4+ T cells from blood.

CDR3 residues: CASSRTSGYEQYF. CDR3 sequence (DNA): TGTGCCAGCAGCCGGACTAGCGGCTACGAGCAGTACTTC. J is TRBJ2-7 and V is TRBV7-2; 10 nucleotides match TRBD2. Trimming cost V 5 bases and J 3 bases; bases outside gene matches: 1. Looked up from germline, CDR1 is SGHTA and CDR2 is FQGNSA. The length of the CDR3 is 13 residues.